This T cell receptor (beta chain) came from a study of PD-1 blockade in mismatch repair-deficient tumors. The study, taken as a whole, reports: Tumor-resident clones, often absent from pretreatment blood, expanded after pembrolizumab and then contracted.

Germline V CDR1 and CDR2: SGHNT, YYREEE (reference sequence). This CDR3 contains 16 residues. V gave up 4 bases and J gave up 1 base, with 15 bases separating them. Produced via immunoSEQ multiplex PCR; TCRdb's table is partial and in-frame only. Here the sample spans about 130,000 clones, around nine tenths being singletons. Concerning this clone: Its specificity is not known.

Mismatch repair deficiency was confirmed in all patients, by PCR or immunohistochemistry. The TCR-sequenced patients were three responders to pembrolizumab. The receptor comes from an adult with mismatch repair-deficient cancer. This chain connects TRBV5-4 to TRBJ2-4, with D tentatively TRBD1 or TRBD2 (5 bases each). Sequencing was performed on peripheral blood, taken approximately 73 weeks after starting pembrolizumab. The CDR3 nucleotides read TGTGCCAGCAGCCACTTCGAATGGGGGGCCAAAAACATTCAGTACTTC. Translating it yields CASSHFEWGAKNIQYF.